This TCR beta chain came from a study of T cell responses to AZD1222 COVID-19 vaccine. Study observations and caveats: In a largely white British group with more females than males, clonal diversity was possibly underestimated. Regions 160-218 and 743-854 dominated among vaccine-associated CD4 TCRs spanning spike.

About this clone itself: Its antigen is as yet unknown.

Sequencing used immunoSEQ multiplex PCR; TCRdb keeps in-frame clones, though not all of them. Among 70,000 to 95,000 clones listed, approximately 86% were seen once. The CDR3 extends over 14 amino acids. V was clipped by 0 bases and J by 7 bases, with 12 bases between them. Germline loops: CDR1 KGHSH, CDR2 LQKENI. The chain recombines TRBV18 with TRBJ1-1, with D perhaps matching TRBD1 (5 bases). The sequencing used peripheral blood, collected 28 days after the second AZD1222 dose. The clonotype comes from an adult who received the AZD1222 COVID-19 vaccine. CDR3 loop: CASSPPGQGSEAFF. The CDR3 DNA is TGTGCCAGCTCACCACCCGGGCAGGGAAGTGAAGCTTTCTTT.